The next 21 T cell receptor beta chains were all read from a single sample in a study of T cells expressing NK-cell markers. One entry per CDR3 protein, without DNA, is what TCRdb gives after re-calling the 5' RACE reads. This table holds 300,000 to 500,000 distinct CDR3 sequences. The sequenced sample was blood T cells: a sorted CD56 or NKG2C T cell subset, CD4+ or CD8+ T cells, or bulk PBMC T cells (not recorded which). These receptor sequences come from a woman aged 45 to 65 in good health.

The chain is built from TRBV4-2 and TRBJ2-1; the D gene TCRdb calls, TRBD2, cannot be checked with no DNA. The germline V gene encodes CDR1 LGHNA and CDR2 YNFKEQ. The CDR3 is 19 amino acids. This CDR3 reads CASSHVTSGRQSSYNEQFF.

V is TRBV7-9 and J is TRBJ2-1; without DNA, the TCRdb call of TRBD2 cannot be checked. In germline, CDR1 is SEHNR, CDR2 FQNEAQ (reference sequence). The CDR3 has 13 residues. The CDR3 loop reads CASGQAGVVEQFF. Full variable domain (remainder filled in from reference TRBV7-9 and TRBJ2-1): DTGVSQNPRHKITKRGQNVTFRCDPISEHNRLYWYRQTLGQGPEFLTYFQNEAQLEKSRLLSDRFSAERPKGSFSTLEIQRTEQGDSAMYLCASGQAGVVEQFFGPGTRLTVL.

The chain couples TRBV2 to TRBJ1-2; TCRdb picks TRBD1, but there is no DNA to check that call. This CDR3 is 12 amino acids long. Germline CDR1 reads SNHLY; CDR2 reads FYNNEI. The CDR3 sequence is CAGQDRNYGYTF.

The chain has TRBV10-3 and TRBJ1-4; TCRdb outputs TRBD1, but without DNA this stays unchecked. Per the germline V gene, CDR1 is ENHRY and CDR2 is SYGVKD. The CDR3 extends over 14 amino acids. CDR3 in amino acids: CAIRPQGAGEKLFF.

The V call is TRBV25-1, the J call TRBJ2-5; the TRBD2 assignment by TCRdb is unverifiable without DNA. The CDR3 is 14 amino acids. Germline CDR1 MGHDK, CDR2 SYGVNS. CDR3 protein: CASRLGGVGETQYF.

This chain uses TRBV7-2 with TRBJ2-5; TCRdb picks TRBD2, but there is no DNA to check that call. The germline V gene has CDR1 SGHTA and CDR2 FQGNSA. This CDR3 has 17 residues. This CDR3 is CASSLGGTSGRRETQYF. Full variable domain (outside the CDR3, taken from reference TRBV7-2 and TRBJ2-5): GAGVSQSPSNKVTEKGKDVELRCDPISGHTALYWYRQSLGQGLEFLIYFQGNSAPDKSGLPSDRFSAERTGGSVSTLTIQRTQQEDSAVYLCASSLGGTSGRRETQYFGPGTRLLVL.

J is TRBJ2-3 and V is TRBV24-1; the D gene TCRdb calls, TRBD2, cannot be checked with no DNA. Germline-derived CDR1 and CDR2 are KGHDR and SFDVKD. This CDR3 spans 16 amino acids. The CDR3 loop is CATSDFTGGETDTQYF.

The chain joins TRBV20-1 to TRBJ2-7; TCRdb's D gene call, TRBD1, goes unchecked for lack of DNA. The CDR3 has 13 amino acids. Germline CDR1 DFQATT, CDR2 SNEGSKA (reference sequence). CDR3 loop: CSARDGTALEQYF.

The chain recombines TRBV20-1 with TRBJ2-1; the TRBD2 assignment by TCRdb is unverifiable without DNA. The CDR3 covers 15 residues. The germline CDR1 and CDR2 sequences are DFQATT and SNEGSKA (reference sequence). Here the CDR3 reads CSANPASALRDEQFF.

The rearrangement uses TRBV12-3 or TRBV12-4 and TRBJ1-5; TCRdb's assignment of TRBD1 cannot be checked, as there is no DNA. The CDR3 runs 15 residues. The CDR3 loop is CASSQGGLLHQPQHF.

The V and J genes are TRBV9 and TRBJ1-5. The CDR3 sequence is 18 residues long. Per germline, CDR1 SGDLS and CDR2 YYNGEE. This CDR3 is CAKLSHPFLNPSNQPQHF.

The chain has TRBV5-1 and TRBJ2-6. CDR1 and CDR2 (germline): SGHRS, YFSETQ. The CDR3 has 18 amino acids. The CDR3 region is CASSLMGAHRSGANVLTF.

The CDR3: CASQVGGGDYGYTF. The chain uses TRBV5-1 and TRBJ1-2; the D call of TRBD1 rests on TCRdb alone, since no DNA is present to check it. Germline V CDR1 and CDR2: SGHRS, YFSETQ. CDR3 length equals 14 residues.

This chain links TRBV20-1 with TRBJ1-4; TCRdb's D call, TRBD1, is unchecked because there is no DNA. The CDR3 is 14 amino acids. Germline V lookup: CDR1 DFQATT, CDR2 SNEGSKA (reference sequence). CDR3 sequence reads: CSARERRQGEKLFF.

The J gene is TRBJ2-3, the V gene TRBV20-1; TCRdb's assignment of TRBD1 cannot be checked, as there is no DNA. Germline values: CDR1 DFQATT, CDR2 SNEGSKA (reference sequence). The CDR3 has 16 amino acids. CDR3 sequence: CSARRRDRDPTDTQYF.

The chain has TRBV4-1 and TRBJ2-3; TCRdb calls TRBD2, which cannot be checked without DNA. Germline V gives CDR1 MGHRA, CDR2 YSYEKL. CDR3 size: 13 residues. CDR3 sequence reads: CASSQRGTHTQYF.

This rearrangement joins TRBV7-9 to TRBJ2-6. The CDR3 covers 15 residues. Germline lookup yields CDR1 SEHNR and CDR2 FQNEAQ (reference sequence). CDR3 sequence reads: CASSYDLGGANVLTF.

The chain uses TRBV7-9 and TRBJ2-5; the D call of TRBD1 rests on TCRdb alone, since no DNA is present to check it. This CDR3 is built from 16 residues. Germline lookup yields CDR1 SEHNR and CDR2 FQNEAQ (reference sequence). This CDR3 is CASSSQPTTGEETQYF.

This chain connects TRBV6-5 to TRBJ2-2; lacking DNA, the TRBD2 call made by TCRdb goes unchecked. The CDR3 extends over 16 amino acids. Per the germline V gene, CDR1 is MNHEY and CDR2 is SVGAGI. This CDR3 reads CASREPGRTGPGELFF.

The chain uses TRBV7-8 and TRBJ2-1; TCRdb's D call, TRBD1, is unchecked because there is no DNA. The CDR3 sequence is 18 residues long. Germline V gene sequence: CDR1 SGHVS, CDR2 FQNEAQ. The CDR3 loop reads CASSSSGLGARLGNEQFF.

This rearrangement joins TRBV5-1 to TRBJ2-7; TCRdb calls TRBD1, which cannot be checked without DNA. The CDR3 sequence is 12 residues long. In germline, CDR1 is SGHRS, CDR2 YFSETQ. CDR3 sequence reads: CASSLNRVEQYF.